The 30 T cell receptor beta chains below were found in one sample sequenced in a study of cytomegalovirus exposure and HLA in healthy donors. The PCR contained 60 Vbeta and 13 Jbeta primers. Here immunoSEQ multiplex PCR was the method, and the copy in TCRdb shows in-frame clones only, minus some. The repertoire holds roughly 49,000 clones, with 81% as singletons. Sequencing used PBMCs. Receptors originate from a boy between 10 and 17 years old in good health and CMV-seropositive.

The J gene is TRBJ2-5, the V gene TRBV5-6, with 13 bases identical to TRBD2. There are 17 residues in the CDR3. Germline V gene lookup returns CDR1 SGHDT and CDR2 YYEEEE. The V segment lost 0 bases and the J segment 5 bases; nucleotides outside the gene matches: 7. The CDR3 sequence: CASSLVTSGGAFETQYF. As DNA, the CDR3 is TGTGCCAGCAGCTTGGTCACTAGCGGGGGGGCCTTTGAGACCCAGTACTTC.

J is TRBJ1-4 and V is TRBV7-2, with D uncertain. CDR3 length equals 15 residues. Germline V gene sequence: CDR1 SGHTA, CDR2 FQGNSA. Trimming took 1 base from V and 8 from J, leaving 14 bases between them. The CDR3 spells CASSLEAGPREKLFF. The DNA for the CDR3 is TGTGCCAGCAGCTTAGAAGCGGGTCCCCGCGAAAAACTGTTTTTT.

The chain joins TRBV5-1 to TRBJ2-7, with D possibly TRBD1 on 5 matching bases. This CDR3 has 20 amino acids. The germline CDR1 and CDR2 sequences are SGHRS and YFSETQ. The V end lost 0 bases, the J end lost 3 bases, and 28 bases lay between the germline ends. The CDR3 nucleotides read TGCGCCAGCAGCTTGGTGGAAGGCCCAGGGAATGGTAGGGGAATCTACGAGCAGTACTTC. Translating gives CASSLVEGPGNGRGIYEQYF.

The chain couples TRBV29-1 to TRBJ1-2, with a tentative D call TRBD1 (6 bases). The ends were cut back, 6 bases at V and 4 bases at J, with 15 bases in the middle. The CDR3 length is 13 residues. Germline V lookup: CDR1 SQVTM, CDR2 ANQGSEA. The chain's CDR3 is CSVVGGYGYGYTF. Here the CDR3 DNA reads TGCAGCGTAGTAGGGGGATACGGCTATGGCTACACCTTC.

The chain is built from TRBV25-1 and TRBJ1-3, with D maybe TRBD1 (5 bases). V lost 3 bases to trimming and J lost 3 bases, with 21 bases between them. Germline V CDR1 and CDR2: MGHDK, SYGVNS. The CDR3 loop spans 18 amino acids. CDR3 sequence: CASSDLGEAGLVGNTIYF. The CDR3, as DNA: TGTGCCAGCAGTGATCTGGGTGAGGCAGGGTTGGTTGGAAACACCATATATTTT.

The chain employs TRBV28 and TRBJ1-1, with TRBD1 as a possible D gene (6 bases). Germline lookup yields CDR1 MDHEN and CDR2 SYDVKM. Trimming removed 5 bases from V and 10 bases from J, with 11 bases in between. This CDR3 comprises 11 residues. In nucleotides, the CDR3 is TGTGCCAGCAGTGCAGGGGTGCGAGCTTTCTTT. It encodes CASSAGVRAFF. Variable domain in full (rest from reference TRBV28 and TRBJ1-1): DVKVTQSSRYLVKRTGEKVFLECVQDMDHENMFWYRQDPGLGLRLIYFSYDVKMKEKGDIPEGYSVSREKKERFSLILESASTNQTSMYLCASSAGVRAFFGQGTRLTVV.

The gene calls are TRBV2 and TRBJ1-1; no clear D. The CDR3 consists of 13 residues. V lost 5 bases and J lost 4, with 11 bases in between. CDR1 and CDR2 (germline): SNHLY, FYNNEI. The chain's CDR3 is CASSIGRGTEAFF. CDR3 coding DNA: TGTGCCAGCAGTATCGGACGGGGCACTGAAGCTTTCTTT.

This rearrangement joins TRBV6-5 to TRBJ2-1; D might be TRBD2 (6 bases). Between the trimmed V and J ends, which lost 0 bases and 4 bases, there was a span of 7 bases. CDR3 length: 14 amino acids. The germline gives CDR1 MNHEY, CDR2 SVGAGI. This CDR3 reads CASSYSGGYNEQFF. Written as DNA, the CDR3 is TGTGCCAGCAGTTACTCGGGGGGTTACAATGAGCAGTTCTTC.

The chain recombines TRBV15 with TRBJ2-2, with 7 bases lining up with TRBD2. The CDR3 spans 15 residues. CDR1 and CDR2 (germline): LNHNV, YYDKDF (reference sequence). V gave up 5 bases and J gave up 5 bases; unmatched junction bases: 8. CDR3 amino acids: CATSLHGGTTGELFF. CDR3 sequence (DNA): TGTGCCACCAGCTTGCACGGGGGGACGACCGGGGAGCTGTTTTTT.

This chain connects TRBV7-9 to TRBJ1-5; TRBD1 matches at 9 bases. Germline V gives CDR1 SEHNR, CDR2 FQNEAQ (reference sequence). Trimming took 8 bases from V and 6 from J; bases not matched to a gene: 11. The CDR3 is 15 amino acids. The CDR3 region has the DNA TGTGCCAGCTTCCGTTCGGGACAGGGAGGTCAGCCCCAGCATTTT. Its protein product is CASFRSGQGGQPQHF.

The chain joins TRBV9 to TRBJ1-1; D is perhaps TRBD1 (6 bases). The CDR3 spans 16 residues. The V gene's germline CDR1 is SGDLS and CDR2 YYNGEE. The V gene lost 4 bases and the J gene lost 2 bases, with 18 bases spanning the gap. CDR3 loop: CASSPATQGTNTEAFF. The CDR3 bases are TGTGCCAGCAGCCCCGCTACACAGGGAACAAACACTGAAGCTTTCTTT. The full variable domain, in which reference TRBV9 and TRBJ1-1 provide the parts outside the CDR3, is DSGVTQTPKHLITATGQRVTLRCSPRSGDLSVYWYQQSLDQGLQFLIQYYNGEERAKGNILERFSAQQFPDLHSELNLSSLELGDSALYFCASSPATQGTNTEAFFGQGTRLTVV.

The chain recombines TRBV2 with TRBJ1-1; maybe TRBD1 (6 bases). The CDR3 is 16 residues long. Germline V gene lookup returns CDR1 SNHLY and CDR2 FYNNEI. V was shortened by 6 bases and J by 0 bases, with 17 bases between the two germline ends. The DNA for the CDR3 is TGTGCCAGCAGCTCCGACAGGCGCCAAATGAACACTGAAGCTTTCTTT. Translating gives CASSSDRRQMNTEAFF.

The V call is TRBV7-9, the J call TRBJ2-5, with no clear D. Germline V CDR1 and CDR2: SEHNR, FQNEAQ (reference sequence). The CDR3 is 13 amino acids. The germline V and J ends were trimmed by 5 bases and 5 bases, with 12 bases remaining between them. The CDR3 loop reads CASSDSVWETQYF. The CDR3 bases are TGTGCCAGCAGCGACTCGGTGTGGGAGACCCAGTACTTC.

The CDR3 region has the DNA TGTGCCAGCAGGGGGCCTCCTAGCACAGATACGCAGTATTTT. Its translation: CASRGPPSTDTQYF. V gene TRBV21-1 combines with J gene TRBJ2-3; the DNA was not compared with TRBD1, the D call given in the table. TRBV21-1 is a known pseudogene. The CDR3 loop spans 14 amino acids.

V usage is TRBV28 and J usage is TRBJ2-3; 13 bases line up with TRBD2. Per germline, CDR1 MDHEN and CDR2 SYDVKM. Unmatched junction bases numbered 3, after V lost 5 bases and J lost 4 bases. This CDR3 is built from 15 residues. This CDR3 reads CASSHGLAGADTQYF. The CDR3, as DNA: TGTGCCAGCAGTCACGGACTAGCGGGGGCAGATACGCAGTATTTT.

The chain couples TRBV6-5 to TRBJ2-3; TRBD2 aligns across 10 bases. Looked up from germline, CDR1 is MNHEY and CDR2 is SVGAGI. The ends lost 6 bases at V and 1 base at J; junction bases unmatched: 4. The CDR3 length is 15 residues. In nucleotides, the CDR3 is TGTGCCAGCAGGCACGGACTAGCGGGCACAGATACGCAGTATTTT. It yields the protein CASRHGLAGTDTQYF.

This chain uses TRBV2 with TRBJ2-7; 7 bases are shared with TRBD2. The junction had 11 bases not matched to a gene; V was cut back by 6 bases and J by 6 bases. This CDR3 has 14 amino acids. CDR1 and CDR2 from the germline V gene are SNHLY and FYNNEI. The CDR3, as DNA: TGTGCCAGCAGGGGGACTATGTCCCCCTCCGAGCAGTACTTC. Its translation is CASRGTMSPSEQYF.

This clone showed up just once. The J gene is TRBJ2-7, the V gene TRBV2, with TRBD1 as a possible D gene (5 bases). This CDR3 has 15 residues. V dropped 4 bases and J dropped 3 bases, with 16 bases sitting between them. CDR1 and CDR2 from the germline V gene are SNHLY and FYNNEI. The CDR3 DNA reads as TGTGCCAGCAGTGTAAGGCAGGGTGTGTTCTACGAGCAGTACTTC. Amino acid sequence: CASSVRQGVFYEQYF.

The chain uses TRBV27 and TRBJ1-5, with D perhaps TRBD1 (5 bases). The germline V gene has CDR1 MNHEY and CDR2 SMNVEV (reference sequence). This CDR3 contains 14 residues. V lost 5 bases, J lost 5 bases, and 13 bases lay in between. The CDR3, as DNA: TGTGCCAGCAGTACCGGGGGTTGGGATCAGCCCCAGCATTTT. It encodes CASSTGGWDQPQHF.

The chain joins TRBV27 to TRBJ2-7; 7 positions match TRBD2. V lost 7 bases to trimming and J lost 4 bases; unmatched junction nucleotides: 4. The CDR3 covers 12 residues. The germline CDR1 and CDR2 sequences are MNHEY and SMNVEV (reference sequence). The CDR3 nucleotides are TGTGCCAGCACAGATAGCGGGTACGAGCAGTACTTC. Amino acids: CASTDSGYEQYF.

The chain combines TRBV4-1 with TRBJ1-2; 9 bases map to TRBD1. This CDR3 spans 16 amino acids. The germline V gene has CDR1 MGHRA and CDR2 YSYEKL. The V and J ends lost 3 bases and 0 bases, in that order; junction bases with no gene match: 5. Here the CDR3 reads CASSHPGTGTNYGYTF. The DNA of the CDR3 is TGCGCCAGCAGCCATCCAGGGACAGGGACTAACTATGGCTACACCTTC.

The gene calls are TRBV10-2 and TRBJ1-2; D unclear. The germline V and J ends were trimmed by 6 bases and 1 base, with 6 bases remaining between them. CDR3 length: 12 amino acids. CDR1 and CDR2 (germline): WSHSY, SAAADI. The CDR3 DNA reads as TGCGCCAGCAGACAGATTAACTATGGCTACACCTTC. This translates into CASRQINYGYTF.

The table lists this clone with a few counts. The CDR3 region is CASSGGTDQLNYGYTF. CDR3 bases: TGCGCCAGCAGTGGAGGGACAGACCAACTTAACTATGGCTACACCTTC. The V call is TRBV10-1, the J call TRBJ1-2, with 7 bases lining up with TRBD1. The V gene's germline CDR1 is WNHNN and CDR2 SYGVQD (reference sequence). V gave up 4 bases and J gave up 1 base; unmatched junction bases: 9. The CDR3 is made up of 16 amino acids.

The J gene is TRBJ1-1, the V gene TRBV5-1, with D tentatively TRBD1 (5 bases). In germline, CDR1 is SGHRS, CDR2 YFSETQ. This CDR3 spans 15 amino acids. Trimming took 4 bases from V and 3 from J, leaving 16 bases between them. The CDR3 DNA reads TGCGCCAGCAGCCCGGGGACGGGAGTAGACACTGAAGCTTTCTTT. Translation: CASSPGTGVDTEAFF.

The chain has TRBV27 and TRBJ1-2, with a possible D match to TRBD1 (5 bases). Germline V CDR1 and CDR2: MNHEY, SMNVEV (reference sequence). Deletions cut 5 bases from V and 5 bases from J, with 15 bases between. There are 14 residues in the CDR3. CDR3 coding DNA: TGTGCCAGCAGTGGTACAGGACGGCCTTATGGCTACACCTTC. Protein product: CASSGTGRPYGYTF.

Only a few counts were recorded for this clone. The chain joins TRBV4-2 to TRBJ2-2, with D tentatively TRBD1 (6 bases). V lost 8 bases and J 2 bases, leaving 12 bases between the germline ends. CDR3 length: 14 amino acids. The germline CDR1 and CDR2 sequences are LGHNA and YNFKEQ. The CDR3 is CASGGQGNTGELFF. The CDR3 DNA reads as TGTGCCAGCGGGGGCCAGGGCAACACCGGGGAGCTGTTTTTT.

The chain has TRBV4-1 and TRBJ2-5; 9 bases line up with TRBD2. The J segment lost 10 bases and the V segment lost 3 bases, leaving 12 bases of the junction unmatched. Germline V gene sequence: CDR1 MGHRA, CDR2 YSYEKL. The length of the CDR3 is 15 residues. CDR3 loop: CASSQPLAGPQGQYF. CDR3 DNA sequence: TGCGCCAGCAGCCAGCCTCTAGCGGGGCCGCAGGGCCAGTACTTC.

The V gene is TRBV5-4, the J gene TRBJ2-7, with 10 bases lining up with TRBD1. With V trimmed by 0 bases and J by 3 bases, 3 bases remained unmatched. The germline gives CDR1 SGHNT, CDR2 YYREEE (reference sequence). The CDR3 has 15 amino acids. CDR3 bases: TGTGCCAGCAGCTTGGGAGGGACAGGGGTCTACGAGCAGTACTTC. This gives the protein CASSLGGTGVYEQYF.

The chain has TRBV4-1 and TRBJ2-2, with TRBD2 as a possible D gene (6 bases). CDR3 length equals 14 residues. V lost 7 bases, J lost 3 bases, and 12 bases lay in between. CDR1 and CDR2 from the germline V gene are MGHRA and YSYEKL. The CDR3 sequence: CASTKPGDTGELFF. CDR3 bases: TGCGCCAGCACCAAACCGGGGGACACCGGGGAGCTGTTTTTT.

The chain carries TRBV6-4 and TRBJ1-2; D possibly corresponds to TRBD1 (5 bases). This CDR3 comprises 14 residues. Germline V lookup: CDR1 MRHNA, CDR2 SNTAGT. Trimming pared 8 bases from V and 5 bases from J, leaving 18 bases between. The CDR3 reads CASGPRGILYGYTF. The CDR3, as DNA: TGTGCCAGCGGCCCCCGGGGGATCTTATATGGCTACACCTTC.